This T cell receptor beta chain is from a study of T cells after posttransplantation cyclophosphamide. The study's findings and limits: Later post-transplant blood repertoires were often dominated by donor CD8+ memory clones. Skin or GI-infiltrating T cells shared few TRB sequences with blood.

Peripheral blood was collected from the related graft donor on the marrow donation day. This clone was found many times. Its antigen is undetermined. Data came from immunoSEQ multiplex PCR; TCRdb stores just in-frame clones and leaves some out. Listed for the sample are more than 9,500 clones, none seen a single time. This TCR was recovered from a woman aged 35 to 49 in good health, CMV-negative, and a related stem cell transplant donor. Sequencing was done on a sample of PBMCs.

The CDR3 reads CASSTRGQGAHEQFF. In DNA, the CDR3 is TGTGCCAGCAGCACCAGGGGTCAGGGGGCCCATGAGCAGTTCTTC. This chain links TRBV27 with TRBJ2-1, with 8 bases fitting TRBD1. The CDR3 runs to 15 residues. Unmatched junction bases numbered 12, after V lost 6 bases and J lost 8 bases. Germline values: CDR1 MNHEY, CDR2 SMNVEV (reference sequence).